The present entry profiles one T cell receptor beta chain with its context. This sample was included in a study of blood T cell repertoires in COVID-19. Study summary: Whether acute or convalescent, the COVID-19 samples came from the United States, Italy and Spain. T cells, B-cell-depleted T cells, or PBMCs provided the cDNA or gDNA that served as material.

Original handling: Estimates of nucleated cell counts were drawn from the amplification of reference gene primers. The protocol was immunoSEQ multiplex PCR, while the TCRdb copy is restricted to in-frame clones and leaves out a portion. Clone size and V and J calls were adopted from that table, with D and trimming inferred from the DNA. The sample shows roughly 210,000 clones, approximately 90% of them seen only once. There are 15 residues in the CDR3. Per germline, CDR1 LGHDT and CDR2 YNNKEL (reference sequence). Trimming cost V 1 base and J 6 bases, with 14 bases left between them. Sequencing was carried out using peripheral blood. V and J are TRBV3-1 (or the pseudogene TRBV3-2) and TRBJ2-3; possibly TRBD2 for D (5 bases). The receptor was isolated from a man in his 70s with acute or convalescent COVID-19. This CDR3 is CASSQALPSPDTQYF. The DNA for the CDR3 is TGTGCCAGCAGCCAAGCCCTACCTAGCCCCGATACGCAGTATTTT.